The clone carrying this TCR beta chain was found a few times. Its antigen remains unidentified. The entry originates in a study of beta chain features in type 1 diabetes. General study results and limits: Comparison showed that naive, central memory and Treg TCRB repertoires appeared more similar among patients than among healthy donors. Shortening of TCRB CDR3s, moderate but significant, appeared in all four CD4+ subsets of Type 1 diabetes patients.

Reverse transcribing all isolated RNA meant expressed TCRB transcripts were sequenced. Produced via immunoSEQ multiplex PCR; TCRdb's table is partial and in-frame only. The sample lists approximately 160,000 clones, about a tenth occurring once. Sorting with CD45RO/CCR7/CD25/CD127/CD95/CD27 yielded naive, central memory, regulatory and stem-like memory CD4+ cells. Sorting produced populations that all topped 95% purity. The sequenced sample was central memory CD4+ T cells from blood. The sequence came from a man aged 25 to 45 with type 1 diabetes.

The CDR3 is CASRSGLDNEQYF. The CDR3 nucleotides are TGTGCCAGCAGGTCGGGACTAGATAACGAGCAGTACTTC. This chain connects TRBV27 to TRBJ2-7; 8 positions match TRBD2. The length of the CDR3 is 13 residues. The germline V gene has CDR1 MNHEY and CDR2 SMNVEV (reference sequence). V shed 6 bases and J 5 bases; nucleotides not matched to a gene: 6.